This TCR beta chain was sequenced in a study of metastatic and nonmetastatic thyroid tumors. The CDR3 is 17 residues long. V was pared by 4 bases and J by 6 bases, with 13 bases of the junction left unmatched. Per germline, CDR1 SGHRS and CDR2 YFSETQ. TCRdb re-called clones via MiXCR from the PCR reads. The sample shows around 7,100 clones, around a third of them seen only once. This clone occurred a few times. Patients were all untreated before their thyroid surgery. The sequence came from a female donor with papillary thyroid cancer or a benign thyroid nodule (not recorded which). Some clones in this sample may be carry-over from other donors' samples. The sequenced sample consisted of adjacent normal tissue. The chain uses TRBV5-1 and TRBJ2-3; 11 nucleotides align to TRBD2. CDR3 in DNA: TGCGCCAGCAGCCCAAATAGCGGGAGGGTGGTTGTGGATACGCAGTATTTT. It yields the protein CASSPNSGRVVVDTQYF.